The rows below give T cell receptor beta chains drawn from one sample of a study of T-cell reconstitution after alpha-beta-depleted transplantation in children. TCRdb analysed the PCR reads with MiXCR anew, one entry per CDR3 protein. Of about 540,000 distinct CDR3 sequences listed, around 17% are singletons. The sequences come from PBMCs from the stem cell graft donor, collected from the stem cell graft. The receptors come from a human donor who donated a stem cell graft to a child with acute lymphoblastic leukemia. CDR3s include the opening cysteine and the closing phenylalanine or tryptophan. Fields, in order: clone size, V gene, D gene, J gene, CDR3 protein, CDR3 DNA. The D gene is left open where the match is weak. Only some rows state a clone size, as once, few, many or a class for expanded clones.

NA,TRBV7-9,NA,TRBJ1-2,CASSSQMPYTSLPNYGYTF,TGTGCCAGCAGCTCTCAGATGCCCTACACATCCCTTCCTAACTATGGCTACACCTTC
few,TRBV19,NA,TRBJ1-1,CASTLGAPLTEAFF,TGTGCCAGTACCCTGGGGGCCCCACTTACTGAAGCTTTCTTT
NA,TRBV9,NA,TRBJ2-5,CASSVGGSEETQYF,TGTGCCAGCAGCGTGGGGGGCAGCGAAGAGACCCAGTACTTC
NA,TRBV2,NA,TRBJ1-5,CAASYGNQPQHF,TGTGCCGCGTCGTACGGCAATCAGCCCCAGCATTTT
few,TRBV12-3/TRBV12-4,TRBD2,TRBJ2-2,CASSPSGRAPGELFF,TGTGCCAGCTCACCGAGCGGGAGGGCCCCCGGGGAGCTGTTTTTT
NA,TRBV9,NA,TRBJ2-7,CASSPRQGGSYEQYF,TGTGCCAGCAGCCCTCGACAGGGAGGCTCCTACGAGCAGTACTTC
NA,TRBV27,NA,TRBJ1-1,CASRVRVMNTEAFF,TGTGCCAGCAGAGTGAGGGTCATGAACACTGAAGCTTTCTTT
NA,TRBV4-2,TRBD2,TRBJ2-4,CASSHGGLAGQNIQYF,TGTGCCAGCAGCCACGGGGGACTAGCGGGACAAAACATTCAGTACTTC
NA,TRBV6-1,NA,TRBJ2-7,CASSVAAVYEQYF,TGTGCCAGCAGTGTAGCGGCAGTCTACGAGCAGTACTTC
NA,TRBV10-2,TRBD2,TRBJ2-1,CASTLTSGFSSYNEQFF,TGCGCCAGCACCTTGACTAGCGGATTTAGCTCCTACAATGAGCAGTTCTTC
few,TRBV7-9,NA,TRBJ1-4,CASSPTVDEKLFF,TGTGCCAGCAGCCCTACAGTGGATGAAAAACTGTTTTTT
NA,TRBV5-1,NA,TRBJ1-6,CASSLMGDGTPLHF,TGCGCCAGCAGCTTGATGGGGGACGGGACACCCCTCCACTTT
NA,TRBV29-1,NA,TRBJ2-1,CSVEPPNRVMGEQFF,TGCAGCGTTGAACCGCCCAACAGGGTGATGGGTGAGCAGTTCTTC
NA,TRBV29-1,TRBD1,TRBJ1-1,CSVDGQGNTEAFF,TGCAGCGTTGATGGACAGGGTAACACTGAAGCTTTCTTT
few,TRBV4-1,TRBD2,TRBJ2-1,CASSQGTRAGTTDLSSYNEQFF,TGCGCCAGCAGCCAGGGTACTCGAGCGGGAACAACCGACCTTAGCTCCTACAATGAGCAGTTCTTC
NA,TRBV7-7,NA,TRBJ2-5,CASSPQRKGTQYF,TGTGCCAGCAGCCCTCAGCGTAAGGGGACCCAGTACTTC
NA,TRBV28,NA,TRBJ1-5,CASSFPSRQDSNQPQHF,TGTGCCAGCAGTTTCCCCTCCCGACAGGATAGCAATCAGCCCCAGCATTTT
NA,TRBV11-1,TRBD1,TRBJ1-2,CASSNRLTGGPEGDGYTF,TGTGCCAGCAGCAACCGATTGACAGGGGGCCCCGAAGGGGATGGCTACACCTTC
few,TRBV10-2,NA,TRBJ2-1,CASSRATVGDNNEQFF,TGCGCCAGCAGCCGCGCGACAGTCGGGGACAACAATGAGCAGTTCTTC
few,TRBV7-2,NA,TRBJ2-3,CASSLDPSFNTQYF,TGTGCCAGCAGCTTAGACCCCAGTTTCAATACGCAGTATTTT
few,TRBV14,NA,TRBJ2-3,CASSPPASDTQYF,TGTGCCAGCAGCCCCCCGGCCTCAGATACGCAGTATTTT
NA,TRBV20-1,NA,TRBJ2-7,CSATTRQSGYEQYF,TGCAGTGCAACCACCCGACAGTCGGGATACGAGCAGTACTTC
many,TRBV7-3,NA,TRBJ2-7,CASSLNGGPYEQYF,TGTGCCAGCAGCTTAAACGGGGGGCCGTACGAGCAGTACTTC
NA,TRBV29-1,NA,TRBJ1-1,CSVDSSAVFTEAFF,TGCAGCGTTGATTCCTCGGCAGTTTTCACTGAAGCTTTCTTT
NA,TRBV5-1,NA,TRBJ2-1,CASSLGVLQKGDEQFF,TGCGCCAGCAGCTTAGGCGTACTCCAAAAGGGAGACGAGCAGTTCTTC
NA,TRBV10-2,TRBD2,TRBJ2-1,CASSEPSGMINEQFF,TGCGCCAGCAGTGAGCCTAGCGGGATGATTAATGAGCAGTTCTTC
NA,TRBV7-6,NA,TRBJ1-5,CASSLGGEYSNQPQHF,TGTGCCAGCAGCTTAGGGGGAGAGTATAGCAATCAGCCCCAGCATTTT
NA,TRBV7-3,NA,TRBJ2-1,CASSLIGGSARYNEQFF,TGTGCCAGCAGCTTAATCGGGGGTAGCGCAAGATACAATGAGCAGTTCTTC
NA,TRBV11-2,NA,TRBJ1-6,CASSLVGGDRALHF,TGTGCCAGCAGCTTAGTTGGAGGGGATCGGGCCCTCCACTTT
NA,TRBV2,TRBD2,TRBJ2-2,CASSELSGIGGSGGSGELFF,TGTGCCAGCAGTGAGCTTAGTGGGATTGGCGGGTCGGGAGGATCCGGGGAGCTGTTTTTT
few,TRBV9,TRBD2,TRBJ2-3,CASSVTSAPDTQYF,TGTGCCAGCAGCGTCACTAGCGCGCCAGATACGCAGTATTTT
NA,TRBV5-1,NA,TRBJ1-1,CASSLGSTAWNTEAFF,TGCGCCAGCAGCTTGGGTTCCACAGCTTGGAACACTGAAGCTTTCTTT
NA,TRBV20-1,NA,TRBJ2-3,CSARVTGPTDTQYF,TGCAGTGCTAGAGTAACGGGACCCACAGATACGCAGTATTTT
few,TRBV28,NA,TRBJ2-7,CASSWAGTAYEQYF,TGTGCCAGCAGTTGGGCAGGCACCGCCTACGAGCAGTACTTC
few,TRBV7-9,TRBD2,TRBJ2-3,CASSLAAGGSTDTQYF,TGTGCCAGCAGCTTAGCAGCGGGAGGAAGCACAGATACGCAGTATTTT
NA,TRBV7-3,TRBD1,TRBJ2-1,CASSSIRDGTGRPYNEQFF,TGTGCCAGCAGCTCCATCCGTGACGGGACAGGGCGTCCCTACAATGAGCAGTTCTTC
few,TRBV12-3/TRBV12-4,NA,TRBJ2-7,CASSPGPSSYEQYF,TGTGCCAGCAGCCCGGGACCGAGCTCCTACGAGCAGTACTTC
NA,TRBV5-1,TRBD2,TRBJ2-1,CASSLVRLAGGGAYNEQFF,TGCGCCAGCAGCTTGGTTAGGCTAGCGGGAGGCGGCGCCTACAATGAGCAGTTCTTC
NA,TRBV6-4,NA,TRBJ2-2,CASSYQGNTGELFF,TGTGCCAGCAGCTACCAGGGAAACACCGGGGAGCTGTTTTTT
many,TRBV15,NA,TRBJ2-5,CATSREWRTQYF,TGTGCCACCAGCAGAGAATGGCGGACCCAGTACTTC
NA,TRBV9,TRBD2,TRBJ2-1,CASSPYGGRARGGNEQFF,TGTGCCAGCAGCCCCTATGGCGGGAGGGCCCGCGGAGGCAATGAGCAGTTCTTC
NA,TRBV9,TRBD2,TRBJ2-1,CASSPWSGSEQFF,TGTGCCAGCAGCCCTTGGAGCGGGAGTGAGCAGTTCTTC
NA,TRBV7-9,TRBD2,TRBJ2-1,CASSLSLALAGNNEQFF,TGTGCCAGCAGCTTAAGTCTAGCCCTAGCGGGAAACAATGAGCAGTTCTTC
few,TRBV27,NA,TRBJ2-2,CASSWAETGELFF,TGTGCCAGCAGTTGGGCCGAGACCGGGGAGCTGTTTTTT
NA,TRBV12-3/TRBV12-4,NA,TRBJ2-5,CASSPGDVRETQYF,TGTGCCAGCAGTCCGGGGGACGTAAGAGAGACCCAGTACTTC
NA,TRBV15,NA,TRBJ1-5,CATSRDYRPQLDQPQHF,TGTGCCACCAGCAGAGATTACAGGCCTCAGCTCGATCAGCCCCAGCATTTT
few,TRBV7-2,NA,TRBJ1-2,CASNSYGYTF,TGTGCCAGCAACTCCTATGGCTACACCTTC
NA,TRBV7-8,NA,TRBJ2-3,CASSLVAGQLSTDTQYF,TGTGCCAGCAGCCTGGTGGCGGGACAGCTTAGCACAGATACGCAGTATTTT
NA,TRBV12-3/TRBV12-4,TRBD1,TRBJ1-1,CASSPGQGALNTEAFF,TGTGCCAGCAGTCCGGGACAGGGGGCCCTGAACACTGAAGCTTTCTTT
few,TRBV7-9,NA,TRBJ2-2,CASSLVAANTGELFF,TGTGCCAGCAGCTTAGTAGCAGCGAACACCGGGGAGCTGTTTTTT
NA,TRBV20-1,NA,TRBJ2-1,CSARDKSAGFTTNEQFF,TGCAGTGCTAGAGATAAGAGTGCGGGCTTCACCACCAATGAGCAGTTCTTC
many,TRBV20-1,NA,TRBJ2-1,CSARVGGNEQFF,TGCAGTGCTAGAGTTGGTGGCAATGAGCAGTTCTTC
NA,TRBV20-1,TRBD2,TRBJ2-1,CSAHGTSGIVYNEQFF,TGCAGTGCGCACGGGACTAGCGGGATAGTCTACAATGAGCAGTTCTTC
few,TRBV29-1,NA,TRBJ1-1,CSVEDTGTEAFF,TGCAGCGTTGAAGATACGGGGACTGAAGCTTTCTTT
few,TRBV4-2,NA,TRBJ2-1,CASSSQESSYNEQFF,TGTGCCAGCAGCTCTCAGGAAAGCTCCTACAATGAGCAGTTCTTC
NA,TRBV6-1,TRBD2,TRBJ2-7,CASSGLAIYEQYF,TGTGCCAGCAGTGGACTAGCTATCTACGAGCAGTACTTC